This T cell receptor beta chain was sequenced in a study of blood T cell repertoires in COVID-19. On the study more broadly: Samples of COVID-19 (acute and convalescent) were obtained from the United States, Italy and Spain. PBMCs, B-cell-depleted T cells, or T cells were the source of the cDNA or gDNA that made up the material.

Germline assignment: CDR1 MNHEY and CDR2 SMNVEV (reference sequence). The CDR3 extends over 17 amino acids. V dropped 5 bases and J dropped 5; count of bases not matched to a gene: 13. Original analysis: Nucleated cell counts were estimated from reference gene primer amplification. Here immunoSEQ multiplex PCR was the method, and the copy in TCRdb shows in-frame clones only, minus some. V, J and clone size were drawn from that table, and D and trimming were deduced from the DNA. The sample has 110,000 to 150,000 clones; roughly 85% are singletons. The receptor comes from a man between 45 and 60 years old with acute or convalescent COVID-19. The chain is built from TRBV27 and TRBJ2-1; 9 positions match TRBD2. Sequencing was performed on peripheral blood. The CDR3 is CASSAEAAGLANNEQFF. The CDR3 coding sequence is TGTGCCAGCAGTGCCGAAGCCGCGGGACTAGCCAACAATGAGCAGTTCTTC.